This TCR beta chain was captured by sequencing in a study of blood T cell repertoires in COVID-19. In the study overall: Specimens from acute and convalescent COVID-19 originated in the United States, Italy and Spain.

In the original processing: The authors estimated nucleated cell counts from reference gene primer amplification. Generated by immunoSEQ multiplex PCR, the TCRdb table keeps only in-frame clones and is missing some. The V and J calls and clone size were taken over from that table, and D and trimming were inferred from the DNA. The table shows under 130,000 clones, with around 83% occurring only once. The CDR3 has 17 amino acids. Germline V CDR1 and CDR2: WNHNN, SYGVQD (reference sequence). The junction had 20 bases not matched to a gene; V was cut back by 11 bases and J by 2 bases. The chain couples TRBV10-1 to TRBJ2-7, with TRBD1 matching over 8 bases. The source of this sequence is a woman older than 75 with acute or convalescent COVID-19. The source material was peripheral blood. CDR3 region: CAGPLYDRGSFPYEQYV. CDR3 nucleotides: TGCGCCGGTCCCCTGTATGACAGGGGAAGTTTCCCCTACGAGCAGTACGTC.